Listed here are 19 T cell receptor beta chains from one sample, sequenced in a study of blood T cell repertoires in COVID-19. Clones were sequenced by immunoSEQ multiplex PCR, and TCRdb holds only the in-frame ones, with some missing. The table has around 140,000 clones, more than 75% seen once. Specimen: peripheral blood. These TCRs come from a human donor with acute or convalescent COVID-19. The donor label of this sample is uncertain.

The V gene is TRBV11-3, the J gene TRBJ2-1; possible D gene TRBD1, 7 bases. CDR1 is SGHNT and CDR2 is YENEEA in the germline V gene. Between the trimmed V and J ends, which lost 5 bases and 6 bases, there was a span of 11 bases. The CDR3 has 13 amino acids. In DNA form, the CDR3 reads TGTGCCAGCAGCGCGGGACAGACCAATGAGCAGTTCTTC. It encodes CASSAGQTNEQFF.

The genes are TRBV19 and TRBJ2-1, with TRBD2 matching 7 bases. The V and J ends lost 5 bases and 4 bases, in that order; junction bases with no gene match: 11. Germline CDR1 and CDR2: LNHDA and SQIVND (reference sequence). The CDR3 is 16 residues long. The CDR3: CASSAQGAGLYNEQFF. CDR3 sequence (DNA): TGTGCCAGTAGTGCTCAAGGAGCGGGGCTTTACAATGAGCAGTTCTTC.

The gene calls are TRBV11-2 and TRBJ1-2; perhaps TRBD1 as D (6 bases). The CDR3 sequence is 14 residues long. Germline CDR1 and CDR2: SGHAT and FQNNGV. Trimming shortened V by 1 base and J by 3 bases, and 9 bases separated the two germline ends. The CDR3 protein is CASSLAGVDYGYTF. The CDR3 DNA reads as TGTGCCAGCAGCTTAGCAGGGGTTGACTATGGCTACACCTTC.

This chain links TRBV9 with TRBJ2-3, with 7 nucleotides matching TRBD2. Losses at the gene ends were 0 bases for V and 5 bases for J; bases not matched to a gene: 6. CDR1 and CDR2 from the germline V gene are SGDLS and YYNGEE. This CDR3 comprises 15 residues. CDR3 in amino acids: CASSVDAGEIDTQYF. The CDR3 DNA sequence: TGTGCCAGCAGCGTAGATGCGGGAGAGATAGATACGCAGTATTTT.

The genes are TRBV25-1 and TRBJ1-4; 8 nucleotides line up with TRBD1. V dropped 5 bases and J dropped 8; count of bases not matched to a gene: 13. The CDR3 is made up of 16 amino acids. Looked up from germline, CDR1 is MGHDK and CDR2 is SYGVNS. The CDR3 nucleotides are TGTGCCAGCAGTAACGGACAGGGATGGGTTGGAGAAAAACTGTTTTTT. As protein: CASSNGQGWVGEKLFF.

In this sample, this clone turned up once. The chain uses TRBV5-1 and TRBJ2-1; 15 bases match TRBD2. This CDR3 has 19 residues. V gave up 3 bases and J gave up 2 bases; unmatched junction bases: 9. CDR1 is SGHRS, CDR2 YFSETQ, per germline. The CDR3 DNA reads TGCGCCAGCAGCTCCGGACTAGCGGGAGGGCGGGGGACCTACAATGAGCAGTTCTTC. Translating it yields CASSSGLAGGRGTYNEQFF.

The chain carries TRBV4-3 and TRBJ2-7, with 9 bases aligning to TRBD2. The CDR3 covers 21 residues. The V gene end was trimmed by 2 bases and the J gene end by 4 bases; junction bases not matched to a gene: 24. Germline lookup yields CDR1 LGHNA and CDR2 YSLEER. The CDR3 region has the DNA TGCGCCAGCAGCCAATTGAAGGGGCCCCCGGGGAAGCGGGGGGCCCGTTACGAGCAGTACTTC. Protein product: CASSQLKGPPGKRGARYEQYF.

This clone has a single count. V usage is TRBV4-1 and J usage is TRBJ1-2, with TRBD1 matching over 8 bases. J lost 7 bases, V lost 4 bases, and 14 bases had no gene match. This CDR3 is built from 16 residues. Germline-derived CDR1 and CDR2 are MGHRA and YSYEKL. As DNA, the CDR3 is TGCGCCAGCAGCCCTCCTTTCGTCCAGGGGGCTGGTGGCTACACCTTC. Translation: CASSPPFVQGAGGYTF.

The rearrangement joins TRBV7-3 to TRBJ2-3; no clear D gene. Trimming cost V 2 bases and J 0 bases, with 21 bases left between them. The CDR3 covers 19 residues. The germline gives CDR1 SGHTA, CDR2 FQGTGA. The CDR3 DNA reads TGTGCCAGCAGCTTAGGAGAACCCTGGAGCTTAACTAGCACAGATACGCAGTATTTT. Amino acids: CASSLGEPWSLTSTDTQYF.

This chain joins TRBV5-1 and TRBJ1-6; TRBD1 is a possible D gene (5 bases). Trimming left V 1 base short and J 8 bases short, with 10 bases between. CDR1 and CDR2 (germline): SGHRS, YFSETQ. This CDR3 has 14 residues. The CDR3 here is CASSLQGEDSPLHF. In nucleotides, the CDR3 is TGCGCCAGCAGCTTGCAAGGGGAGGATTCACCCCTCCACTTT.

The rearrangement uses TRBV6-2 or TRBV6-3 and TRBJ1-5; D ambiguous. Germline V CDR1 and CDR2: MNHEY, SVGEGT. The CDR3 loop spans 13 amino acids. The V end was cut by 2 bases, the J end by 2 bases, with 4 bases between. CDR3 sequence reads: CASSYGRNQPQHF. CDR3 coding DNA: TGTGCCAGCAGTTACGGGCGCAATCAGCCCCAGCATTTT.

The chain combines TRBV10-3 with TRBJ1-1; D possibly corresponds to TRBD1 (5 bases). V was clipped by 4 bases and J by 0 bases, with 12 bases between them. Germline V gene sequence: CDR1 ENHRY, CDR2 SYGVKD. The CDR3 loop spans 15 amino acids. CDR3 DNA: TGTGCCATCAGTGGAATAGGGGCGGTGAACACTGAAGCTTTCTTT. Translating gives CAISGIGAVNTEAFF.

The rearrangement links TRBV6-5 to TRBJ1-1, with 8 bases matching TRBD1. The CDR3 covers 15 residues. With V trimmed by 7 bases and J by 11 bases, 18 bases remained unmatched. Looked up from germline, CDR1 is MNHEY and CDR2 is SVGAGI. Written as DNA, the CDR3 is TGTGCCAGCACTCCGTCACATGGACAGGGTTTTGAGGCTTTCTTT. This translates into CASTPSHGQGFEAFF.

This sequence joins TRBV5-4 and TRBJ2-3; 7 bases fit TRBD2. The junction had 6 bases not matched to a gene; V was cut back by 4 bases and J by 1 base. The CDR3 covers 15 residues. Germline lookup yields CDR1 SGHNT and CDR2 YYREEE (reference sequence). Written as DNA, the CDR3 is TGTGCCAGCAGCGGGCGGGCGGGAGGCACAGATACGCAGTATTTT. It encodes CASSGRAGGTDTQYF.

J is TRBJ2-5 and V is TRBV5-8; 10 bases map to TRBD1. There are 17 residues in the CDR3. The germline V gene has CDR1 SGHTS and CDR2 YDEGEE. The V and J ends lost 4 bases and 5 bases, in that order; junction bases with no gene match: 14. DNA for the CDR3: TGTGCCAGCAGCCCCGGACAGGGGGGGTCCTATAGGGAGACCCAGTACTTC. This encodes CASSPGQGGSYRETQYF.

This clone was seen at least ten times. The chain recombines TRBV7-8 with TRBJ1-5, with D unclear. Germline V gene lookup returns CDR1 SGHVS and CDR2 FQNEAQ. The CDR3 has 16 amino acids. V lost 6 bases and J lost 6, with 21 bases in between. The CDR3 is CASSNHDASGIQPQHF. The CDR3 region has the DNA TGTGCCAGCAGTAATCACGACGCGTCGGGTATTCAGCCCCAGCATTTT.

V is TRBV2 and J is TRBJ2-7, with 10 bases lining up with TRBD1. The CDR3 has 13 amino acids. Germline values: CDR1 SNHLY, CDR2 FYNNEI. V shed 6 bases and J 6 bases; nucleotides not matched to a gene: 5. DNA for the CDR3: TGTGCCAGCAGGGGACAGGGGAGGTTCGAGCAGTACGTC. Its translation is CASRGQGRFEQYV.

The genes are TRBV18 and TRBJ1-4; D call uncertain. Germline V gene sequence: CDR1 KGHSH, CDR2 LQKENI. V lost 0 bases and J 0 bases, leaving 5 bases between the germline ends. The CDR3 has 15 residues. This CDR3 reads CASSPPAATNEKLFF. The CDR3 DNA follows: TGTGCCAGCTCACCACCGGCTGCAACTAATGAAAAACTGTTTTTT.

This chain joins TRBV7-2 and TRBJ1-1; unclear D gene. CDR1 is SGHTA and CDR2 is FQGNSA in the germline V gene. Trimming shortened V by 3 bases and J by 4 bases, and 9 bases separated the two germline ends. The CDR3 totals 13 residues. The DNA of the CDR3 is TGTGCCAGCAGCTTGACCCTAGGCACTGAAGCTTTCTTT. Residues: CASSLTLGTEAFF.